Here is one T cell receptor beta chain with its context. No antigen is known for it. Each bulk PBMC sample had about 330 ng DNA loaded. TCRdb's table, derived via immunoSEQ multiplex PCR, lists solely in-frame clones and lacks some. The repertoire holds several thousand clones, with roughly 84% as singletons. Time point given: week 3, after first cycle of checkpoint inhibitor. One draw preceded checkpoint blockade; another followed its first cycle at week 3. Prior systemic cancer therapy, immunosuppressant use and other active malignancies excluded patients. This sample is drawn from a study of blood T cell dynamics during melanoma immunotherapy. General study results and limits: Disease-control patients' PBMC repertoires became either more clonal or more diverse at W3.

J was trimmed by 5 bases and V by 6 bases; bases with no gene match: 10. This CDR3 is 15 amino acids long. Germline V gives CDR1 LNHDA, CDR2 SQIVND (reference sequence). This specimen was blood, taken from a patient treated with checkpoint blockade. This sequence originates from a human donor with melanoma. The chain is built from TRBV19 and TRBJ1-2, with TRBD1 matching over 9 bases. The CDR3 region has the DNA TGTGCCAGTAGCCCCCAGACAGGGGGTGGTTATGGCTACACCTTC. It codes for CASSPQTGGGYGYTF.